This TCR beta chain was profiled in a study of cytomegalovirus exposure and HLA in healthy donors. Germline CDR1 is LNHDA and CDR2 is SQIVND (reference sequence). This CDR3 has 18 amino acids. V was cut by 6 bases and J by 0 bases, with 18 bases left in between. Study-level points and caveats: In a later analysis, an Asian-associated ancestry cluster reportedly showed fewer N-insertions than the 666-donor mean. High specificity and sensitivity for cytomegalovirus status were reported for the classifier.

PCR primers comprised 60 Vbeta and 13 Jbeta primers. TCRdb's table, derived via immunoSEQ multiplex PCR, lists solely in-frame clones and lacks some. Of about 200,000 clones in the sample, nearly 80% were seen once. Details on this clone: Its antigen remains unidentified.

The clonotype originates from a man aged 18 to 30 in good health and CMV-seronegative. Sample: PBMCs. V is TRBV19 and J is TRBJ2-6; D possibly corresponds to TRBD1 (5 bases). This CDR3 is CASSRRDISRSGANVLTF. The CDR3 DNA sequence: TGTGCCAGTAGCCGCAGGGATATCTCCCGCTCTGGGGCCAACGTCCTGACTTTC.